Below, 29 T cell receptor beta chains from the same sample are listed, as sequenced in a study of OX40 agonist ivuxolimab in advanced cancers. Data came from immunoSEQ multiplex PCR; TCRdb stores just in-frame clones and leaves some out. The profile shows about 50,000 clones, almost 90% of them singletons. The sequencing here drew on CD4+ or CD8+ T cells sorted from blood, taken in a trial of the OX40 agonist ivuxolimab. The receptor set was obtained from an adult with an advanced solid tumor such as melanoma, head and neck, liver or kidney cancer.

The chain carries TRBV5-1 and TRBJ2-7; TRBD1 matches 8 bases. This CDR3 is 14 amino acids long. J gave up 3 bases and V 4 bases, and 6 bases lay outside the gene matches. Germline assignment: CDR1 SGHRS and CDR2 YFSETQ. The CDR3 region is CASSGGQVGYEQYF. The CDR3 DNA follows: TGCGCCAGCAGCGGGGGACAGGTGGGCTACGAGCAGTACTTC.

This chain connects TRBV19 to TRBJ2-7, with 10 bases matching TRBD1. The junction had 6 bases not matched to a gene; V was cut back by 3 bases and J by 4 bases. The CDR3 covers 15 residues. The germline CDR1 and CDR2 sequences are LNHDA and SQIVND (reference sequence). The CDR3 here is CASSIQDRGRYEQYF. The CDR3, as DNA: TGTGCCAGTAGTATTCAAGACAGGGGGCGGTACGAGCAGTACTTC.

CDR3 region: CATHRLADSYEQYF. The CDR3 region has the DNA TGCGCCACACACCGACTAGCGGACTCCTACGAGCAGTACTTC. This chain joins TRBV10-2 and TRBJ2-7; TRBD2 matches at 9 bases. The CDR3 spans 14 residues. Losses at the gene ends were 10 bases for V and 0 bases for J; bases not matched to a gene: 7. The V gene's germline CDR1 is WSHSY and CDR2 SAAADI.

This clone was counted once. This sequence joins TRBV5-6 and TRBJ2-7; D gene ambiguous. Germline V gives CDR1 SGHDT, CDR2 YYEEEE. The CDR3 runs 14 residues. The ends were cut back, 6 bases at V and 0 bases at J, with 13 bases in the middle. For the CDR3, the DNA is TGTGCCAGCAACTCGAGGTCGAGCTCCTACGAGCAGTACTTC. Residues: CASNSRSSSYEQYF. The entire variable domain, with the rest obtained from reference TRBV5-6 and TRBJ2-7, is as follows: DAGVTQSPTHLIKTRGQQVTLRCSPKSGHDTVSWYQQALGQGPQFIFQYYEEEERQRGNFPDRFSGHQFPNYSSELNVNALLLGDSALYLCASNSRSSSYEQYFGPGTRLTVT.

The chain links TRBV7-2 to TRBJ1-5, with a possible D match to TRBD1 (6 bases). CDR3 length equals 15 residues. The germline V gene has CDR1 SGHTA and CDR2 FQGNSA. The V gene lost 5 bases and the J gene lost 8 bases, with 19 bases spanning the gap. CDR3 loop: CASSATGLPGEPQHF. Here the CDR3 DNA reads TGTGCCAGCAGCGCCACAGGGCTGCCTGGGGAGCCCCAGCATTTT.

This clone appeared a single time. The CDR3 DNA follows: TGTGCCTGGAGTGCTGCTAGCGGGATCTCGAAGCAGTACTTC. It encodes CAWSAASGISKQYF. The chain couples TRBV30 to TRBJ2-7, with TRBD2 matching over 9 bases. After removal of 1 base from V and 8 bases from J, the junction contained 9 bases not matched to a gene. This CDR3 contains 14 residues. Germline V CDR1 and CDR2: GTSNPN, SVGIG (reference sequence).

The rearrangement uses TRBV9 and TRBJ2-5; D gene ambiguous. V was clipped by 0 bases and J by 5 bases, with 14 bases between them. The germline V gene encodes CDR1 SGDLS and CDR2 YYNGEE. CDR3 length: 15 amino acids. The CDR3: CASSVGTARAETQYF. As DNA, the CDR3 is TGTGCCAGCAGCGTAGGTACGGCTCGAGCGGAGACCCAGTACTTC.

The chain recombines TRBV5-1 with TRBJ2-3; 7 bases map to TRBD2. The CDR3 contains 14 residues. The V and J ends lost 7 bases and 0 bases, in that order; junction bases with no gene match: 5. Germline V gene sequence: CDR1 SGHRS, CDR2 YFSETQ. The CDR3: CASSSGTSTDTQYF. CDR3 coding DNA: TGCGCCAGCTCTAGCGGAACTAGCACAGATACGCAGTATTTT.

The V gene is TRBV20-1, the J gene TRBJ2-1, with D unclear. V lost 6 bases and J 4 bases, leaving 7 bases between the germline ends. This CDR3 comprises 11 residues. Germline V gene sequence: CDR1 DFQATT, CDR2 SNEGSKA (reference sequence). Here the CDR3 DNA reads TGCAGTGCCCCGGTGTACAATGAGCAGTTCTTC. It codes for CSAPVYNEQFF.

V gene TRBV6-1 combines with J gene TRBJ1-5; 8 bases agree with TRBD1. After removal of 8 bases from V and 4 bases from J, the junction contained 4 bases not matched to a gene. Germline values: CDR1 MNHNS, CDR2 SASEGT. The CDR3 runs 13 residues. CDR3 region: CASGQGGNQPQHF. The CDR3, as DNA: TGTGCCAGCGGACAGGGAGGGAATCAGCCCCAGCATTTT.

The gene calls are TRBV5-1 and TRBJ1-4; D perhaps matches TRBD1 (5 bases). The CDR3 is made up of 15 amino acids. The V end was cut by 3 bases, the J end by 8 bases, with 17 bases between. Germline CDR1 and CDR2: SGHRS and YFSETQ. The CDR3 here is CASSSRGDLGEKLFF. The DNA of the CDR3 is TGCGCCAGCAGCTCTCGTGGGGACCTTGGAGAAAAACTGTTTTTT. The full variable domain, with the rest looked up from reference TRBV5-1 and TRBJ1-4, is KAGVTQTPRYLIKTRGQQVTLSCSPISGHRSVSWYQQTPGQGLQFLFEYFSETQRNKGNFPGRFSGRQFSNSRSEMNVSTLELGDSALYLCASSSRGDLGEKLFFGSGTQLSVL.

The gene calls are TRBV19 and TRBJ2-1; 7 bases are a match to TRBD2. CDR3 size: 17 residues. Germline-derived CDR1 and CDR2 are LNHDA and SQIVND (reference sequence). Trimming removed 6 bases from V and 0 bases from J; junction bases left unmatched: 11. This CDR3 is CASSLGAGSSSYNEQFF. The CDR3, as DNA: TGTGCCAGTAGCCTGGGAGCGGGGTCGAGCTCCTACAATGAGCAGTTCTTC.

The rearrangement links TRBV19 to TRBJ2-4; 9 bases match TRBD2. The CDR3 consists of 16 residues. Germline-derived CDR1 and CDR2 are LNHDA and SQIVND (reference sequence). Losses at the gene ends were 3 bases for V and 4 bases for J; bases not matched to a gene: 7. The CDR3 reads CASSIGLAGEKNIQYF. Here the CDR3 DNA reads TGTGCCAGTAGTATTGGATTAGCGGGAGAAAAAAACATTCAGTACTTC.

The genes are TRBV2 and TRBJ2-7; a weak D match, TRBD2 (6 bases). From germline, CDR1 is SNHLY and CDR2 FYNNEI. The CDR3 is made up of 14 amino acids. V was shortened by 7 bases and J by 2 bases, with 15 bases between the two germline ends. CDR3 region: CASIYGSDTYEQYF. CDR3 DNA: TGTGCCAGCATCTACGGGAGTGACACCTACGAGCAGTACTTC. The entire variable domain, with the rest obtained from reference TRBV2 and TRBJ2-7, is as follows: EPEVTQTPSHQVTQMGQEVILRCVPISNHLYFYWYRQILGQKVEFLVSFYNNEISEKSEIFDDQFSVERPDGSNFTLKIRSTKLEDSAMYFCASIYGSDTYEQYFGPGTRLTVT.

This clone was counted a single time. The chain is built from TRBV19 and TRBJ2-1; 7 positions agree with TRBD1. J lost 3 bases, V lost 3 bases, and 5 bases had no gene match. Germline values: CDR1 LNHDA, CDR2 SQIVND (reference sequence). This CDR3 spans 15 amino acids. The CDR3 spells CASSMGAGGYNEQFF. CDR3 DNA: TGTGCCAGTAGTATGGGGGCAGGGGGCTACAATGAGCAGTTCTTC.

This CDR3 reads CASSFQETQYF. The CDR3 nucleotides read TGTGCCAGCAGCTTCCAAGAGACCCAGTACTTC. V is TRBV7-9 and J is TRBJ2-5, with unresolved D. The CDR3 length is 11 residues. V was shortened by 3 bases and J by 1 base, with 0 bases between the two germline ends. Germline loops: CDR1 SEHNR, CDR2 FQNEAQ (reference sequence).

This rearrangement joins TRBV19 to TRBJ2-5; D may correspond to TRBD1 or TRBD2 (6 bases each). Germline V gene lookup returns CDR1 LNHDA and CDR2 SQIVND (reference sequence). Trimming left V 9 bases short and J 6 bases short, with 26 bases between. The CDR3 length is 16 residues. The CDR3 coding sequence is TGTGCCAGCTCCCGGACCGGGACACTGGGGGGACAGACCCAGTACTTC. It is translated as CASSRTGTLGGQTQYF.

The chain combines TRBV7-2 with TRBJ2-7; 11 bases map to TRBD1. Germline loops: CDR1 SGHTA, CDR2 FQGNSA. V gave up 5 bases and J gave up 5 bases; unmatched junction bases: 8. The CDR3 runs to 15 residues. The CDR3 DNA is TGTGCCAGCAGCGCTTACCGGGACAGGGGGGACGAGCAGTACTTC. This gives the protein CASSAYRDRGDEQYF.

The chain carries TRBV6-1 and TRBJ1-5; 7 bases are shared with TRBD1. J gave up 0 bases and V 4 bases, and 9 bases lay outside the gene matches. CDR1 is MNHNS, CDR2 SASEGT, per germline. CDR3 length: 17 amino acids. DNA for the CDR3: TGTGCCAGCAGTGGCCGAGGACAGGCCGATAGCAATCAGCCCCAGCATTTT. Protein sequence: CASSGRGQADSNQPQHF.

The chain combines TRBV6-6 with TRBJ2-7, with D uncertain. The germline CDR1 and CDR2 sequences are MNHNY and SVGAGI (reference sequence). Trimming removed 2 bases at V and 2 bases at J, with 13 bases between. The CDR3 is made up of 15 amino acids. DNA for the CDR3: TGTGCCAGCAGTTACGGGTCAGCCTATGCCTACGAGCAGTACTTC. The encoded protein is CASSYGSAYAYEQYF.

This chain uses TRBV6-5 with TRBJ1-5, with D possibly being TRBD1 (6 bases). V was shortened by 4 bases and J by 7 bases, with 14 bases between the two germline ends. Germline V gene lookup returns CDR1 MNHEY and CDR2 SVGAGI. This CDR3 comprises 14 residues. The CDR3 reads CASSSRGAGQPQHF. CDR3 in DNA: TGTGCCAGCAGTTCTCGGGGGGCAGGGCAGCCCCAGCATTTT.

This clone was observed a single time. This chain uses TRBV2 with TRBJ2-3; weak D call: TRBD1 (5 bases). V dropped 8 bases and J dropped 0 bases, with 12 bases sitting between them. The germline gives CDR1 SNHLY, CDR2 FYNNEI. The length of the CDR3 is 14 residues. The CDR3 spells CASVTGGSTDTQYF. The CDR3 region has the DNA TGTGCCAGCGTAACAGGCGGTAGCACAGATACGCAGTATTTT. Supplemented by reference TRBV2 and TRBJ2-3, the full variable domain reads EPEVTQTPSHQVTQMGQEVILRCVPISNHLYFYWYRQILGQKVEFLVSFYNNEISEKSEIFDDQFSVERPDGSNFTLKIRSTKLEDSAMYFCASVTGGSTDTQYFGPGTRLTVL.

J is TRBJ1-5 and V is TRBV28; 7 bases agree with TRBD1. This CDR3 is built from 17 residues. Per germline, CDR1 MDHEN and CDR2 SYDVKM. J was trimmed by 0 bases and V by 6 bases; bases with no gene match: 11. Written as DNA, the CDR3 is TGTGCCAGCAGCTACGACGGGACAGCTTATAGCAATCAGCCCCAGCATTTT. Translated: CASSYDGTAYSNQPQHF.

The chain employs TRBV7-3 and TRBJ2-2, with 10 bases matching TRBD2. The ends lost 5 bases at V and 5 bases at J; junction bases unmatched: 8. Germline lookup yields CDR1 SGHTA and CDR2 FQGTGA. The length of the CDR3 is 16 residues. CDR3 in DNA: TGTGCCAGCAGCCCAGGAGCGGGAGGGCCGACCGGGGAGCTGTTTTTT. Translating gives CASSPGAGGPTGELFF.

J is TRBJ1-3 and V is TRBV28, with D perhaps matching TRBD1 (5 bases). The CDR3 extends over 16 amino acids. Deletions cut 4 bases from V and 0 bases from J, with 13 bases between. Germline V gene data show CDR1 as MDHEN and CDR2 as SYDVKM. The chain's CDR3 is CASSSWGRNSGNTIYF. In DNA form, the CDR3 reads TGTGCCAGCAGTTCGTGGGGCAGGAACTCTGGAAACACCATATATTTT.

The chain joins TRBV20-1 to TRBJ2-7; D is ambiguous. CDR1 is DFQATT, CDR2 SNEGSKA, per germline (reference sequence). The CDR3 has 11 residues. V shed 8 bases and J shed 0 bases, with 8 bases lying between them. CDR3 coding DNA: TGCAGTACCAGAGTCTCCTACGAGCAGTACTTC. It specifies CSTRVSYEQYF.

The chain links TRBV7-2 to TRBJ1-1; TRBD1 might be the D (6 bases). Trimming pared 1 base from V and 6 bases from J, leaving 9 bases between. Germline CDR1 SGHTA, CDR2 FQGNSA. The CDR3 has 13 residues. DNA for the CDR3: TGTGCCAGCAGCTTAGGGGGGCGAGCTGAAGCTTTCTTT. Encoded protein: CASSLGGRAEAFF.

The V call is TRBV2, the J call TRBJ2-2, with 7 bases identical to TRBD2. Germline lookup yields CDR1 SNHLY and CDR2 FYNNEI. V lost 4 bases, J lost 4 bases, and 3 bases stayed unmatched. This CDR3 has 14 residues. CDR3 amino acids: CASSVRGGTGELFF. The DNA for the CDR3 is TGTGCCAGCAGTGTCCGCGGGGGCACCGGGGAGCTGTTTTTT.

V and J are TRBV4-1 and TRBJ2-6; no clear D gene. The germline CDR1 and CDR2 sequences are MGHRA and YSYEKL. The CDR3 loop spans 16 amino acids. V gave up 2 bases and J gave up 0 bases, with 8 bases separating them. CDR3 sequence: CASSQSPISGANVLTF. Written as DNA, the CDR3 is TGCGCCAGCAGCCAAAGCCCCATCTCTGGGGCCAACGTCCTGACTTTC.